Listed below are T cell receptor beta chains from one sample, sequenced in a study of radiation and T cells in renal cell carcinoma. Here immunoSEQ multiplex PCR was the method, and the copy in TCRdb shows in-frame clones only, minus some. The profile shows tens of thousands of clones, roughly 85% of them singletons. The material sequenced was blood, taken from a patient whose treatment included radiotherapy and nephrectomy. The origin of the receptors is a woman between 45 and 65 years old with renal cell carcinoma. Each CDR3 is given with its conserved first and last residue. The D gene is left open where the match is weak. Only some rows state a clone size, as once, few, many or a class for expanded clones.

clone_size j_call d_call v_call cdr3_nt cdr3_aa
- TRBJ2-7 - TRBV10-3 TGTGCCATCAGTGAGTCGGGATCCGCCTCCCACTACGAGCAGTACTTC CAISESGSASHYEQYF
- TRBJ2-3 - TRBV5-1 TGCGCCAGCAGCACCCAGGGCCCAGACCGCACAGATACGCAGTATTTT CASSTQGPDRTDTQYF
- TRBJ1-2 - TRBV11-2 TGTGCCAGCAGCTCACGGATAGGGGGTGGCTACACCTTC CASSSRIGGGYTF
- TRBJ1-5 - TRBV9 TGTGCCAGCAGCGTAGGGCAGGACAATCAGCCCCAGCATTTT CASSVGQDNQPQHF
- TRBJ2-3 TRBD2 TRBV6-4 TGTGCCAGCAGTCGGACTAGCGGGAGAGGGCCAGATACGCAGTATTTT CASSRTSGRGPDTQYF
- TRBJ1-3 - TRBV28 TGTGCCAGCCACCGAGGGAGGGTACGAGGAAACACCATATATTTT CASHRGRVRGNTIYF
- TRBJ1-3 TRBD1 TRBV28 TGTGCCAGCAGTCGAAGGGACAGGAGCTCTGGAAACACCATATATTTT CASSRRDRSSGNTIYF
- TRBJ2-5 - TRBV5-4 TGTGCCAGCAGCTGGGGGGGCGGGGAGACCCAGTACTTC CASSWGGGETQYF
- TRBJ2-5 - TRBV2 TGTGCCAGCAGGATAGACTCGGGTGGGGAGACCCAGTACTTC CASRIDSGGETQYF
few TRBJ2-7 - TRBV19 TGTGCCAGTAGTCTTTCCGGGACTCGATGGGGCTACGAGCAGTACTTC CASSLSGTRWGYEQYF
- TRBJ1-2 - TRBV9 TGTGCCAGCAGCGTAGGCCCCCACCGGGAGTTAAACTATGGCTACACCTTC CASSVGPHRELNYGYTF
- TRBJ2-7 - TRBV19 TGTGCCAGTAGTTTAGGGCTACAGGGCTACGAGCAGTACTTC CASSLGLQGYEQYF
- TRBJ2-5 - TRBV18 TGTGCCAGCTCCCTCGAGACCGGTCAAGAGACCCAGTACTTC CASSLETGQETQYF
- TRBJ1-1 - TRBV25-1 TGTGCCAGCAGTGAGGCTAGGGACACTGAAGCTTTCTTT CASSEARDTEAFF
few TRBJ2-3 - TRBV7-3 TGTGCCAGCAGCTTATCCCCGGCGGATACGCAGTATTTT CASSLSPADTQYF
- TRBJ2-5 - TRBV9 TGTGCCAGCAGCAGAGGGGGGGTCAGCGGTGGTGAGACCCAGTACTTC CASSRGGVSGGETQYF
- TRBJ1-3 - TRBV5-5 TGTGCCAGCAGCTTGGGCTCCAGCACTGGAAACACCATATATTTT CASSLGSSTGNTIYF
- TRBJ2-1 - TRBV9 TGTGCCAGCAGCGGTTTAGCAGCCTACAATGAGCAGTTCTTC CASSGLAAYNEQFF
- TRBJ2-5 - TRBV7-9 TGTGCCAGCAGCTCCCAGGGCAGTCGGGAGACCCAGTACTTC CASSSQGSRETQYF
- TRBJ1-5 - TRBV4-3 TGCGCCAGCAGCCAAGATTCCCAGTTAGGGGGCAATCAGCCCCAGCATTTT CASSQDSQLGGNQPQHF
few TRBJ1-1 TRBD1 TRBV15 TGTGCCACCAGCAGAGATGCGACAGGGGGTGCGACTGAAGCTTTCTTT CATSRDATGGATEAFF
- TRBJ2-7 - TRBV11-2 TGTGCCAGCAGCTCGGACGGCTACGAGCAGTACTTC CASSSDGYEQYF
- TRBJ1-2 TRBD1 TRBV5-1 TGCGCCAGCAGCCTCGGACAGGGGAAGAGCTACACCTTC CASSLGQGKSYTF
- TRBJ2-1 - TRBV19 TGTGCCAGTAGTATCGACAGGGAGCAGTTCTTC CASSIDREQFF
- TRBJ2-2 TRBD1 TRBV6-6 TGTGCCAGCGCCGGTACCGGGACAGGGGTCACCGGGGAGCTGTTTTTT CASAGTGTGVTGELFF
- TRBJ1-2 - TRBV6-6 TGTGCCAGCAGCGCCGGGACCTCGGATGGCTACACCTTC CASSAGTSDGYTF
once TRBJ2-7 - TRBV27 TGTGCCAGCAGTTTATCGAAGGGCCCCTACGAGCAGTACTTC CASSLSKGPYEQYF
- TRBJ1-6 - TRBV28 TGTGCCAGCACCCTCGGCGGGGCGGGCTCTGGTTCACCCCTCCACTTT CASTLGGAGSGSPLHF
- TRBJ2-6 - TRBV9 TGTGCCAGCAGCCACCCTACTTCAGCCGTCAGGGCCAACGTCCTGACTTTC CASSHPTSAVRANVLTF
- TRBJ1-3 - TRBV19 TGTGCCAGTGCGGCGTCCTCTGGAAACACCATATATTTT CASAASSGNTIYF
- TRBJ1-4 - TRBV11-2 TGTGCCAGCAGCTTATGGGGAATTGAAAAACTGTTTTTT CASSLWGIEKLFF
- TRBJ2-1 TRBD1 TRBV19 TGTGCCAGTAATTCCGGGACAGGGTCCGGGAATGAGCAGTTCTTC CASNSGTGSGNEQFF
- TRBJ1-1 TRBD1 TRBV19 TGTGCCAGTTCGGACAGGGGTTTCTTTAGCACTGAAGCTTTCTTT CASSDRGFFSTEAFF
- TRBJ1-3 - TRBV7-2 TGTGCCAGCAGTCGATTCTCTGGAAACACCATATATTTT CASSRFSGNTIYF
few TRBJ2-2 - TRBV4-1 TGCGCCAGCAGCCAAGAAACTTGGCAGGGGAACACCGGGGAGCTGTTTTTT CASSQETWQGNTGELFF
few TRBJ1-5 TRBD1 TRBV29-1 TGCAGCGCTAGCCACGGACAGGGAAATCAGCCCCAGCATTTT CSASHGQGNQPQHF
- TRBJ1-5 - TRBV6-1 TGTGCCAGCAGTGCAGACGGGGGCAATCAGCCCCAGCATTTT CASSADGGNQPQHF
- TRBJ1-3 - TRBV19 TGTGCCAGTAGGGAGTTCTCTGGAAACACCATATATTTT CASREFSGNTIYF
large TRBJ1-2 - TRBV5-4 TGTGCCAGCAGCTTATCCGGGGGGCAGAGCTATGGCTACACCTTC CASSLSGGQSYGYTF
- TRBJ1-2 TRBD1 TRBV6-6 TGTGCCAGCAGTTATTATTGGACAGGGGTTGGCTACACCTTC CASSYYWTGVGYTF
- TRBJ1-1 - TRBV19 TGTGCCAGTAGTGCGGCAGAGAACACTGAAGCTTTCTTT CASSAAENTEAFF
- TRBJ2-1 - TRBV5-6 TGTGCCAGCAGCCGGGCCTCCCGGAGCTCCTACAATGAGCAGTTCTTC CASSRASRSSYNEQFF
few TRBJ1-4 - TRBV29-1 TGCAGCGTTGAAGACAGGGGCGAGGGAGAAAAACTGTTTTTT CSVEDRGEGEKLFF
once TRBJ1-4 - TRBV6-5 TGTGCCAGCAGACAGGGTGAAAAACTGTTTTTT CASRQGEKLFF
- TRBJ1-4 TRBD1 TRBV9 TGTGCCAGCAGCGTAGGGGACAGCCCTAGAACTAATGAAAAACTGTTTTTT CASSVGDSPRTNEKLFF
once TRBJ1-1 - TRBV5-1 TGCGCCAGCAGGATGGGACGCAACACTGAAGCTTTCTTT CASRMGRNTEAFF
once TRBJ2-6 - TRBV7-9 TGTGCCAGCAGCGGGTCCTCTGGGGCCAACGTCCTGACTTTC CASSGSSGANVLTF
- TRBJ2-1 TRBD2 TRBV2 TGTGCCAGCAGTGGGCTAGCGGGGAGATACAATGAGCAGTTCTTC CASSGLAGRYNEQFF
- TRBJ1-6 - TRBV5-1 TGCGCCAGCAGCTCCCTAGACACCGCCAATTCACCCCTCCACTTT CASSSLDTANSPLHF
- TRBJ2-3 - TRBV9 TGTGCCAGCAGCGTCCAAGCGATGTCGGATACGCAGTATTTT CASSVQAMSDTQYF
- TRBJ1-1 TRBD1 TRBV6-4 TGTGCCAGCAGACAACAGGGGCACACTGAAGCTTTCTTT CASRQQGHTEAFF
- TRBJ2-5 TRBD2 TRBV12-5 TGTGCTAGTGGAAGTAGCGGGGGTAGGGAGACCCAGTACTTC CASGSSGGRETQYF
- TRBJ2-2 - TRBV6-6 TGTGCCAGCAGTTTAAGTGGGAGCACCGGGGAGCTGTTTTTT CASSLSGSTGELFF
- TRBJ2-3 TRBD1 TRBV7-9 TGTGCCAGCAGCTCAGGACAGGGCAGGTATACAGATACGCAGTATTTT CASSSGQGRYTDTQYF
- TRBJ2-2 - TRBV4-1 TGCGCCAGCAGCCAAGAAAGGATAGAAGGCCGGACCGGGGAGCTGTTTTTT CASSQERIEGRTGELFF
- TRBJ2-7 - TRBV5-1 TGCGCCAGCAGCTTATCGACCAGGGACTACGAGCAGTACTTC CASSLSTRDYEQYF
- TRBJ1-1 - TRBV9 TGTGCCAGCAGCGTAGTTTGGAACACTGAAGCTTTCTTT CASSVVWNTEAFF
- TRBJ2-1 TRBD2 TRBV4-2 TGTGCCAGCAGCCAGATGGGCTGGAAGGTGGGAGGGTTAAATGAGCAGTTCTTC CASSQMGWKVGGLNEQFF
- TRBJ2-5 TRBD2 TRBV6-5 TGTGCCAGCAGAACAGCGGGAGGGCCCCAAGAGACCCAGTACTTC CASRTAGGPQETQYF